This is a list of T cell receptor beta chains from one sample in a study of identifying expanded T cells in peripheral blood. The method was immunoSEQ multiplex PCR; TCRdb's version includes in-frame clones alone and lacks a portion of them. Here the sample spans 100,000 to 150,000 clones, 70% to 90% being singletons. The sequenced sample was blood. The receptors come from a person aged 18 to 75 in good health. The CDR3 runs from the conserved cysteine through the conserved F or W. D genes are given only for firm matches. Size is omitted from some rows. Given values are once, few, many or a class for expanded clones.

>TRBJ2-5|NA|14|TRBV5-1|TRBD1
CASSPRQGEETQYF
TGCGCCAGCAGCCCCAGACAGGGCGAGGAGACCCAGTACTTC
>TRBJ1-1|NA|14|TRBV4-3|TRBD1
CASRQGTVNTGAFF
TGCGCCAGCAGACAGGGGACAGTTAACACTGGGGCTTTCTTT
>TRBJ1-2|NA|16|TRBV19|NA
CASSAVDRALHYGYTF
TGTGCCAGTAGTGCCGTCGACAGAGCGCTTCACTATGGCTACACCTTC
>TRBJ2-1|NA|13|TRBV5-6|NA
CASSFPGNDEQFF
TGTGCCAGCAGCTTTCCAGGGAACGATGAGCAGTTCTTC
>TRBJ2-1|NA|14|TRBV7-2|NA
CASSFPTRSNEQFF
TGTGCCAGCAGCTTTCCGACTAGGTCCAATGAGCAGTTCTTC
>TRBJ1-1|NA|15|TRBV5-1|TRBD1
CASSPRTGVNTEAFF
TGCGCCAGCAGCCCCCGGACAGGAGTGAACACTGAAGCTTTCTTT
>TRBJ2-3|NA|13|TRBV30|NA
CAWYIATTDTQYF
TGTGCCTGGTACATAGCGACCACAGATACGCAGTATTTT
>TRBJ1-4|NA|13|TRBV2|NA
CASSSGYGEKLFF
TGTGCCAGCAGTAGTGGGTACGGTGAAAAACTGTTTTTT
>TRBJ1-1|NA|18|TRBV28|NA
CASSSPRWESGSNTEAFF
TGTGCCAGCAGTTCCCCCAGGTGGGAATCGGGATCGAACACTGAAGCTTTCTTT
>TRBJ2-7|NA|14|TRBV11-2|NA
CASSLLGGSYEQYF
TGTGCCAGCAGCTTATTAGGCGGCTCCTACGAGCAGTACTTC
>TRBJ1-5|NA|15|TRBV6-6|NA
CASSYGGNSNQPQHF
TGTGCCAGCAGTTACGGCGGGAATAGCAATCAGCCCCAGCATTTT
>TRBJ1-2|NA|14|TRBV29-1|NA
CSVVRDPASGGYTF
TGCAGCGTTGTCCGGGACCCCGCCTCAGGGGGCTACACCTTC
>TRBJ2-1|NA|14|TRBV7-3|TRBD2
CASSRTSGRGEQFF
TGTGCCAGCAGCAGGACTAGCGGGAGAGGTGAGCAGTTCTTC
>TRBJ2-5|NA|15|TRBV7-9|TRBD2
CASSLISGGQETQYF
TGTGCCAGCAGCTTAATCAGCGGGGGGCAAGAGACCCAGTACTTC
>TRBJ1-3|NA|14|TRBV6-1|NA
CASSAGAVGNTIYF
TGTGCCAGCAGTGCGGGGGCTGTTGGAAACACCATATATTTT
>TRBJ1-1|once|12|TRBV10-3|TRBD1
CAIRGTGDRAFF
TGTGCCATCAGAGGGACAGGGGATAGGGCTTTCTTT
>TRBJ2-5|NA|16|TRBV7-2|TRBD1
CASSLAGGQGYETQYF
TGTGCCAGCAGCTTAGCTGGTGGACAGGGATACGAGACCCAGTACTTC
>TRBJ2-1|NA|17|TRBV5-1|TRBD2
CASSLARGEGRVNEQFF
TGCGCCAGCAGCTTGGCCCGGGGGGAGGGCCGGGTCAATGAGCAGTTCTTC
>TRBJ2-1|NA|14|TRBV5-4|TRBD2
CASSLRLADNEQFF
TGTGCCAGCAGCTTGAGGCTAGCGGACAATGAGCAGTTCTTC